One sample yielded the 16 T cell receptor beta chains listed below, sequenced in a study of technical replicates of blood from a handful of donors. Profiling relied on immunoSEQ multiplex PCR, and the TCRdb table lists in-frame clones only, not all of them. The profile shows about 97,000 clones, approximately 96% of them singletons. Source material: T cells isolated from PBMCs. Source of these receptors: a human donor in good health.

CDR3 amino acids: CAWNSGTSGTDTQYF. The CDR3 region has the DNA TGTGCCTGGAATTCGGGGACTAGCGGCACAGATACGCAGTATTTT. V is TRBV30 and J is TRBJ2-3; 10 positions match TRBD2. Looked up from germline, CDR1 is GTSNPN and CDR2 is SVGIG (reference sequence). J was trimmed by 1 base and V by 4 bases; bases with no gene match: 5. The length of the CDR3 is 15 residues.

The rearrangement links TRBV6-5 to TRBJ2-3; 8 nucleotides line up with TRBD2. CDR1 is MNHEY and CDR2 is SVGAGI in the germline V gene. CDR3 length equals 16 residues. V trimming: 3 bases; J trimming: 0 bases; junction bases outside the gene matches: 5. The CDR3 DNA is TGTGCCAGCAGTTATGACCCTAGCGGGAGCACAGATACGCAGTATTTT. This sequence encodes CASSYDPSGSTDTQYF.

The V gene is TRBV29-1, the J gene TRBJ1-1, with D maybe TRBD1 (6 bases). The CDR3 extends over 13 amino acids. The V and J ends lost 5 bases and 1 base respectively, with 11 bases between them. Germline loops: CDR1 SQVTM, CDR2 ANQGSEA. CDR3 amino acids: CSVKTGGNTEAFF. For the CDR3, the DNA is TGCAGCGTTAAGACAGGCGGGAACACTGAAGCTTTCTTT. The complete variable domain, with remaining parts taken from reference TRBV29-1 and TRBJ1-1, reads SAVISQKPSRDICQRGTSLTIQCQVDSQVTMMFWYRQQPGQSLTLIATANQGSEATYESGFVIDKFPISRPNLTFSTLTVSNMSPEDSSIYLCSVKTGGNTEAFFGQGTRLTVV.

The J gene is TRBJ1-2, the V gene TRBV9; perhaps TRBD1 as D (5 bases). Germline CDR1 reads SGDLS; CDR2 reads YYNGEE. This CDR3 spans 15 amino acids. V lost 0 bases to trimming and J lost 4 bases, with 13 bases between them. The chain's CDR3 is CASSVGSTGSYGYTF. The CDR3 coding sequence is TGTGCCAGCAGCGTAGGGTCCACAGGATCCTATGGCTACACCTTC.

The rearrangement links TRBV11-3 to TRBJ1-1; 7 bases are shared with TRBD1. The CDR3 has 14 amino acids. Germline CDR1 reads SGHNT; CDR2 reads YENEEA. With V trimmed by 3 bases and J by 0 bases, 1 base remained unmatched. This CDR3 reads CASSLGQLNTEAFF. CDR3 nucleotide sequence: TGTGCCAGCAGCTTGGGACAGTTGAACACTGAAGCTTTCTTT.

The chain recombines TRBV6-5 with TRBJ2-5; D perhaps matches TRBD1 (6 bases). The CDR3 runs to 13 residues. The V gene's germline CDR1 is MNHEY and CDR2 SVGAGI. Between the trimmed V and J ends, which lost 6 bases and 5 bases, there was a span of 13 bases. The CDR3 region is CASRLSGEETQYF. DNA for the CDR3: TGTGCCAGCAGGTTGTCAGGGGAGGAGACCCAGTACTTC.

The chain uses TRBV28 and TRBJ2-5, with D possibly being TRBD2 (6 bases). CDR3 size: 12 residues. Trimming stripped 7 bases from V and 0 bases from J, with 6 bases between. Germline CDR1 is MDHEN and CDR2 is SYDVKM. The CDR3 bases are TGTGCCAGCAAGCGGGACCAAGAGACCCAGTACTTC. It specifies CASKRDQETQYF.

This chain links TRBV7-8 with TRBJ1-3; 7 positions match TRBD1. The germline V gene encodes CDR1 SGHVS and CDR2 FQNEAQ. The CDR3 totals 16 residues. J gave up 0 bases and V 4 bases, and 6 bases lay outside the gene matches. The CDR3 DNA reads TGTGCCAGCAGCTATTGGACAGGAAGCTCTGGAAACACCATATATTTT. As protein: CASSYWTGSSGNTIYF.

The rearrangement links TRBV9 to TRBJ1-1, with D hard to call. Trimming shortened V by 3 bases and J by 3 bases, and 15 bases separated the two germline ends. CDR1 and CDR2 from the germline V gene are SGDLS and YYNGEE. The length of the CDR3 is 15 residues. This CDR3 reads CASSARARAYTEAFF. The CDR3 DNA reads as TGTGCCAGCAGCGCCCGGGCGAGGGCCTACACTGAAGCTTTCTTT.

The chain is built from TRBV30 and TRBJ1-4; D uncertain. CDR1 is GTSNPN and CDR2 is SVGIG in the germline V gene (reference sequence). V was pared by 4 bases and J by 0 bases, with 9 bases between. This CDR3 contains 14 residues. CDR3 coding DNA: TGTGCCTGGAACGAGGGCGCAACTAATGAAAAACTGTTTTTT. It specifies CAWNEGATNEKLFF.

The gene calls are TRBV5-6 and TRBJ1-5; D may be TRBD1 (6 bases). The CDR3 spans 17 residues. Trimming shortened V by 2 bases and J by 7 bases, and 22 bases separated the two germline ends. Germline CDR1 is SGHDT and CDR2 is YYEEEE. The CDR3 DNA is TGTGCCAGCAGCTTAGGATCGTTGAGAGGGGGTAAACAGCCCCAGCATTTT. Translation: CASSLGSLRGGKQPQHF.

Comments on this clone: This same CDR3 is encoded by further DNA sequences in the sample. The gene calls are TRBV6-5 and TRBJ2-7; D is unclear. Trimming pared 4 bases from V and 2 bases from J, leaving 3 bases between. CDR1 and CDR2 from the germline V gene are MNHEY and SVGAGI. The CDR3 spans 11 residues. The CDR3: CASSSTYEQYF. The DNA for the CDR3 is TGTGCCAGCAGTTCAACCTACGAGCAGTACTTC.

This clone was observed once. As DNA, the CDR3 is TGTGCCAGCAGCCAAGATAGCTCGCACCCCTACGAGCAGTACTTC. Translated, it gives CASSQDSSHPYEQYF. The chain carries TRBV14 and TRBJ2-7; no reliable D call. Deletions cut 0 bases from V and 2 bases from J, with 11 bases between. The germline gives CDR1 SGHDN, CDR2 FVKESK. The CDR3 runs to 15 residues.

The chain uses TRBV4-3 and TRBJ2-5; 7 bases match TRBD2. The germline V gene encodes CDR1 LGHNA and CDR2 YSLEER. V lost 4 bases to trimming and J lost 7 bases; unmatched junction nucleotides: 12. The CDR3 totals 15 residues. The CDR3 reads CASSPGTGGGWTQYF. The CDR3 DNA follows: TGCGCCAGCAGCCCCGGGACCGGGGGAGGGTGGACCCAGTACTTC.

This chain connects TRBV6-5 to TRBJ2-2; D uncertain. This CDR3 is 13 amino acids long. V was pared by 2 bases and J by 11 bases, with 12 bases between. Germline CDR1 and CDR2: MNHEY and SVGAGI. The CDR3 is CASSYTKTRELFF. The CDR3 DNA follows: TGTGCCAGCAGTTACACTAAGACGAGAGAGCTGTTTTTT.

The chain has TRBV7-9 and TRBJ1-2; D is ambiguous. The CDR3 contains 16 residues. The V gene lost 1 base and the J gene lost 6 bases, with 18 bases spanning the gap. Germline V gives CDR1 SEHNR, CDR2 FQNEAQ (reference sequence). DNA for the CDR3: TGTGCCAGCAGCTTAGTCGGAGGGCATACTACCCATGGCTACACCTTC. This codes for CASSLVGGHTTHGYTF. Full variable domain (remainder filled in from reference TRBV7-9 and TRBJ1-2): DTGVSQNPRHKITKRGQNVTFRCDPISEHNRLYWYRQTLGQGPEFLTYFQNEAQLEKSRLLSDRFSAERPKGSFSTLEIQRTEQGDSAMYLCASSLVGGHTTHGYTFGSGTRLTVV.